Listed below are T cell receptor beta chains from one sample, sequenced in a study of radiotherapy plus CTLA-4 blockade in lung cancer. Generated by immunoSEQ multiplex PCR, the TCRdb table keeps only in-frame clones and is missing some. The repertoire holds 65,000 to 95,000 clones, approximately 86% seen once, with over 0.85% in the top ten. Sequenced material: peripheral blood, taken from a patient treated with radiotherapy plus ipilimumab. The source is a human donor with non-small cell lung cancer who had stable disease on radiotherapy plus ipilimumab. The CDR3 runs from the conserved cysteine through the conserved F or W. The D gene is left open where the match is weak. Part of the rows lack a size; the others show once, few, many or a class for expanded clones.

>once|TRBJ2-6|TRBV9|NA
CASSVGAVVSSGANVLTF
TGTGCCAGCAGCGTAGGGGCGGTAGTGAGCTCTGGGGCCAACGTCCTGACTTTC
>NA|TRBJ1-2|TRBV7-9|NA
CATGTGPEDTF
TGTGCCACTGGGACGGGGCCTGAAGACACCTTC
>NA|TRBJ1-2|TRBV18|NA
CASSRDINYGYTF
TGTGCCAGCTCACGGGACATTAACTATGGCTACACCTTC
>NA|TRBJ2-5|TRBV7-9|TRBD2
CASSFGTSGGLQETQYF
TGTGCCAGCAGCTTTGGGACTAGCGGGGGACTACAAGAGACCCAGTACTTC
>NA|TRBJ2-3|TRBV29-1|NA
CSVVSPSRGTDTQYF
TGCAGCGTTGTTTCCCCGTCCCGGGGCACAGATACGCAGTATTTT
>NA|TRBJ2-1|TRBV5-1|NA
CASRNSVSSYNEQFF
TGCGCCAGCAGAAATAGCGTCTCCTCCTACAATGAGCAGTTCTTC
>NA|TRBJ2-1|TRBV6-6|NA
CASSYGASNNEQFF
TGTGCCAGCAGTTACGGGGCTTCCAACAATGAGCAGTTCTTC
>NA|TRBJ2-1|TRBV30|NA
CAWSVRSGVGYNEQFF
TGTGCCTGGAGTGTACGGTCTGGGGTGGGGTACAATGAGCAGTTCTTC
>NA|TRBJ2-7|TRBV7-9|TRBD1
CASSGRRRQGAWEQYF
TGTGCCAGCAGCGGGCGCCGGAGACAGGGGGCTTGGGAGCAGTACTTC
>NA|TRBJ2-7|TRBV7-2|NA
CASSLVNEAYEQYF
TGTGCCAGCAGCTTAGTTAACGAGGCCTACGAGCAGTACTTC
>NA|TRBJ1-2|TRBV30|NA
CAWSIGNRGYGYTF
TGTGCCTGGAGTATCGGAAATCGAGGCTATGGCTACACCTTC
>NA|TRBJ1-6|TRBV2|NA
CASSERGDGSPLHF
TGTGCCAGCAGTGAGAGAGGGGATGGTTCACCCCTCCACTTT
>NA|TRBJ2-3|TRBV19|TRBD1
CASSTPGQITDTQYF
TGTGCCAGTAGTACACCGGGACAGATCACAGATACGCAGTATTTT
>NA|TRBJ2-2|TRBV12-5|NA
CASAGDTGELFF
TGTGCTAGTGCGGGGGACACCGGGGAGCTGTTTTTT
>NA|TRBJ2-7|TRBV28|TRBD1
CACGTGVSYEQYF
TGTGCCTGCGGGACAGGGGTATCCTACGAGCAGTACTTC
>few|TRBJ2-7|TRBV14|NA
CASSQEGIATYEQYF
TGTGCCAGCAGCCAAGAGGGGATCGCAACCTACGAGCAGTACTTC
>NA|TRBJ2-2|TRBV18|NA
CASSPEQSAGELFF
TGTGCCAGCTCACCAGAGCAGTCGGCCGGGGAGCTGTTTTTT
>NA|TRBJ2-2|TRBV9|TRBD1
CASRAPDRGLAGELFF
TGTGCCAGTAGAGCCCCTGACAGGGGGTTGGCCGGGGAGCTGTTTTTT
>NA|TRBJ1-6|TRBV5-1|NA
CASTRTGKENSPLHF
TGCGCCAGCACCCGAACAGGGAAGGAAAATTCACCCCTCCACTTT
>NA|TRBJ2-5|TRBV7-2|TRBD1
CASSLARSLGRGETQYF
TGTGCCAGCAGCTTAGCGCGGAGCTTGGGCAGGGGGGAGACCCAGTACTTC
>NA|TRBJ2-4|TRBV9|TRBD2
CASSLGLAGGPAKNIQYF
TGTGCCAGCAGCCTGGGACTAGCGGGGGGGCCTGCCAAAAACATTCAGTACTTC
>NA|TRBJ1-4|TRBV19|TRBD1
CASSPQGARVEKLFF
TGTGCCAGTAGTCCTCAGGGGGCTAGAGTGGAAAAACTGTTTTTT
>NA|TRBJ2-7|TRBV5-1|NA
CASRVKTGWYEQYF
TGCGCCAGCAGGGTCAAGACAGGTTGGTACGAGCAGTACTTC
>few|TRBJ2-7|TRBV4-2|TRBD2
CASSQDTAGRYEQYF
TGTGCCAGCAGCCAAGATACAGCGGGGAGGTACGAGCAGTACTTC
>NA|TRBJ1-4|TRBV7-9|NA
CASSPCKGGTNEKLFF
TGTGCCAGCAGCCCCTGTAAGGGTGGAACTAATGAAAAACTGTTTTTT
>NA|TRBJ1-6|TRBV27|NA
CASSLYSPITSSYNSPLHF
TGTGCCAGCAGTTTATATAGCCCTATTACAAGCTCCTATAATTCACCCCTCCACTTT
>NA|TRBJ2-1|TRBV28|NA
CASLSVTAIYNEQFF
TGTGCCAGCCTATCCGTAACAGCGATCTACAATGAGCAGTTCTTC
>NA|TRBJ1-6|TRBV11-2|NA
CASSLADFSSYNSPLHF
TGTGCCAGCAGCTTAGCGGATTTTTCCTCCTATAATTCACCCCTCCACTTT
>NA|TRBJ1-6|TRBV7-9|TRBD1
CASSRTGRSPLHF
TGTGCCAGCAGCAGGACAGGGAGGTCACCCCTCCACTTT
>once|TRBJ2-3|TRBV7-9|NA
CASSLGSSDTQYF
TGTGCCAGCAGCTTAGGCAGCTCAGATACGCAGTATTTT
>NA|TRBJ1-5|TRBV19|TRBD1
CAGSGTGNQPQHF
TGTGCCGGATCCGGGACAGGGAATCAGCCCCAGCATTTT